These 14 T cell receptor beta chains came from one sample sequenced in a study of blood T cell repertoires in COVID-19. Clones were sequenced by immunoSEQ multiplex PCR, and TCRdb holds only the in-frame ones, with some missing. The sample holds under 200,000 clones; about 83% are singletons and the top ten take roughly 13%. Sequencing was carried out using peripheral blood. The receptors come from a man in his 70s who had recovered from COVID-19.

This clone occurred once. The J gene is TRBJ1-1, the V gene TRBV10-1; TRBD1 aligns across 8 bases. CDR3 size: 14 residues. The germline V gene encodes CDR1 WNHNN and CDR2 SYGVQD (reference sequence). Trimming at V came to 4 bases and at J to 7 bases, leaving 8 bases not matched to a gene. The CDR3: CASSVGQGTGEAFF. CDR3 nucleotides: TGCGCCAGCAGTGTCGGACAGGGAACGGGTGAAGCTTTCTTT.

The gene calls are TRBV28 and TRBJ2-5; D may be TRBD1 (6 bases). CDR3 length: 12 residues. V was pared by 9 bases and J by 5 bases, with 13 bases between. Per germline, CDR1 MDHEN and CDR2 SYDVKM. CDR3 loop: CASQQGPETQYF. DNA for the CDR3: TGTGCCAGTCAACAGGGACCGGAGACCCAGTACTTC.

The chain recombines TRBV19 with TRBJ2-6; 13 bases fit TRBD2. Germline V gives CDR1 LNHDA, CDR2 SQIVND (reference sequence). V shed 3 bases, J shed 2 bases, and the junction held 10 bases outside the gene matches. There are 20 residues in the CDR3. In DNA, the CDR3 is TGTGCCAGTAGTATTTGGGGAAGGACTAGCGGGAGAGCTGGGGCCAACGTCCTGACTTTC. Its protein is CASSIWGRTSGRAGANVLTF.

The sample holds one count of this clone. V gene TRBV11-2 combines with J gene TRBJ2-5; D unclear. Germline CDR1 reads SGHAT; CDR2 reads FQNNGV. The ends were cut back, 2 bases at V and 5 bases at J, with 12 bases in the middle. The CDR3 has 14 amino acids. Written as DNA, the CDR3 is TGTGCCAGCAGCTTACTATCAGGATCGGAGACCCAGTACTTC. It encodes CASSLLSGSETQYF. The full variable domain, in which reference TRBV11-2 and TRBJ2-5 provide the parts outside the CDR3, is EAGVAQSPRYKIIEKRQSVAFWCNPISGHATLYWYQQILGQGPKLLIQFQNNGVVDDSQLPKDRFSAERLKGVDSTLKIQPAKLEDSAVYLCASSLLSGSETQYFGPGTRLLVL.

The chain joins TRBV18 to TRBJ2-2, with D possibly being TRBD2 (5 bases). The CDR3 covers 17 residues. V shed 7 bases and J shed 6 bases, with 24 bases lying between them. Germline values: CDR1 KGHSH, CDR2 LQKENI. The CDR3 protein is CASFTTVQRRLAGELFF. The DNA of the CDR3 is TGTGCCAGCTTCACCACAGTCCAGCGGAGGTTGGCCGGGGAGCTGTTTTTT.

This sequence joins TRBV28 and TRBJ2-3; D uncertain. In germline, CDR1 is MDHEN, CDR2 SYDVKM. The length of the CDR3 is 13 residues. V was clipped by 6 bases and J by 0 bases, with 7 bases between them. Here the CDR3 DNA reads TGTGCCAGCAGCCCTTATAGCACAGATACGCAGTATTTT. Translated: CASSPYSTDTQYF.

The chain uses TRBV19 and TRBJ2-2; 10 bases align to TRBD2. The CDR3 is 16 residues long. With 4 bases clipped from V and 7 bases from J, the junction kept 9 bases outside the gene matches. From germline, CDR1 is LNHDA and CDR2 SQIVND (reference sequence). The CDR3 DNA reads TGTGCCAGTAGTAGGGAACTAGCGGGATACGGCGGGGAGCTGTTTTTT. It translates to CASSRELAGYGGELFF.

The chain has TRBV19 and TRBJ1-2; 10 bases line up with TRBD1. The CDR3 runs 16 residues. Unmatched junction bases numbered 14, after V lost 7 bases and J lost 6 bases. Germline CDR1 LNHDA, CDR2 SQIVND (reference sequence). The chain's CDR3 is CASIGATGGALNGYTF. As DNA, the CDR3 is TGTGCCAGTATCGGAGCGACAGGGGGCGCGTTGAATGGCTACACCTTC. Using reference TRBV19 and TRBJ1-2 for the parts outside the CDR3, the full variable domain is DGGITQSPKYLFRKEGQNVTLSCEQNLNHDAMYWYRQDPGQGLRLIYYSQIVNDFQKGDIAEGYSVSREKKESFPLTVTSAQKNPTAFYLCASIGATGGALNGYTFGSGTRLTVV.

The rearrangement joins TRBV11-2 to TRBJ2-6, with 12 bases matching TRBD1. Germline loops: CDR1 SGHAT, CDR2 FQNNGV. J was trimmed by 2 bases and V by 5 bases; bases with no gene match: 7. The CDR3 runs to 18 residues. The CDR3 DNA reads as TGTGCCAGCAGCCCACGGGACAGGGGGCGGGCTGGGGCCAACGTCCTGACTTTC. Its protein is CASSPRDRGRAGANVLTF.

The chain employs TRBV18 and TRBJ2-2; 8 nucleotides match TRBD2. This CDR3 has 18 residues. After removal of 2 bases from V and 2 bases from J, the junction contained 10 bases not matched to a gene. Per germline, CDR1 KGHSH and CDR2 LQKENI. The CDR3 reads CASSPSSTSGSNTGELFF. In nucleotides, the CDR3 is TGTGCCAGCTCACCAAGTAGTACCAGCGGGAGTAACACCGGGGAGCTGTTTTTT.

The chain uses TRBV24-1 and TRBJ2-1, with 8 bases aligning to TRBD2. Germline trimming cut 3 bases from V and 4 bases from J; bases unmatched to any gene: 13. Germline loops: CDR1 KGHDR, CDR2 SFDVKD. The CDR3 sequence is 18 residues long. The chain's CDR3 is CATSDPLPETSGYNEQFF. CDR3 nucleotide sequence: TGTGCCACCAGTGATCCACTCCCCGAAACTAGCGGATACAATGAGCAGTTCTTC.

This chain joins TRBV11-1 and TRBJ2-7; D is undetermined. The CDR3 runs to 14 residues. CDR1 SGHAT and CDR2 FQDESV come from the germline V gene (reference sequence). V gave up 3 bases and J gave up 0 bases, with 9 bases separating them. This chain's CDR3 is CASSFRRNSYEQYF. The DNA of the CDR3 is TGTGCCAGCAGCTTTAGGCGGAACTCCTACGAGCAGTACTTC.

V is TRBV3-1 (or the pseudogene TRBV3-2) and J is TRBJ1-3, with 9 bases that match TRBD1. This CDR3 has 15 residues. J was trimmed by 0 bases and V by 3 bases; bases with no gene match: 0. From germline, CDR1 is LGHDT and CDR2 YNNKEL (reference sequence). The CDR3 loop is CASSQTGGSGNTIYF. CDR3 DNA: TGTGCCAGCAGCCAGACAGGGGGCTCTGGAAACACCATATATTTT.

The chain combines TRBV7-9 with TRBJ2-7, with D possibly TRBD1 on 7 matching bases. Germline CDR1 reads SEHNR; CDR2 reads FQNEAQ (reference sequence). V was cut by 5 bases and J by 3 bases, with 20 bases left in between. The CDR3 loop spans 16 amino acids. The CDR3 protein is CASSPSGGQTFYEQYF. CDR3 in DNA: TGTGCCAGCAGCCCCTCCGGGGGACAGACCTTCTACGAGCAGTACTTC.